This TCR beta chain was retrieved from a study of blood T cell repertoires in COVID-19. As for the study in general: Some COVID-19 samples were acute and others convalescent; all came from the United States, Italy and Spain.

Assay used: immunoSEQ multiplex PCR; TCRdb lists only in-frame clones, some missing. The profile covers approximately 270,000 clones, with roughly four fifths appearing a single time and about 10% taken by the ten largest. Sequencing was done on a sample of peripheral blood. The receptor was isolated from a man older than 75 with acute or convalescent COVID-19.

DNA of the CDR3: TGTGCCTGGAGTGATTACAGGAGGGGCTACAATGAGCAGTTCTTC. Translated, it gives CAWSDYRRGYNEQFF. The chain is built from TRBV30 and TRBJ2-1; TRBD2 might be the D (6 bases). Germline V gene data show CDR1 as GTSNPN and CDR2 as SVGIG (reference sequence). The CDR3 has 15 amino acids. Trimming removed 1 base at V and 3 bases at J, with 13 bases between. Drawing the rest from reference TRBV30 and TRBJ2-1, the complete variable domain is SQTIHQWPATLVQPVGSPLSLECTVEGTSNPNLYWYRQAAGRGLQLLFYSVGIGQISSEVPQNLSASRPQDRQFILSSKKLLLSDSGFYLCAWSDYRRGYNEQFFGPGTRLTVL.